These 10 T cell receptor beta chains originate from one sample sequenced in a study of cytomegalovirus exposure and HLA in healthy donors. The PCR used 60 Vbeta and 13 Jbeta primers. The repertoire was sequenced with immunoSEQ multiplex PCR; TCRdb's copy has only in-frame clones and lacks some. The sample lists about 190,000 clones; about 80% were seen once. Sequenced input: PBMCs. The origin of the receptors is a woman in her 30s in good health and CMV-seronegative.

The chain couples TRBV9 to TRBJ1-6, with D perhaps matching TRBD1 (5 bases). V shed 0 bases and J shed 0 bases, with 13 bases lying between them. The CDR3 loop spans 18 amino acids. Germline CDR1 and CDR2: SGDLS and YYNGEE. The CDR3 nucleotides read TGTGCCAGCAGCGTAGAAGGGGCGCAGGGCTCCTATAATTCACCCCTCCACTTT. It is translated as CASSVEGAQGSYNSPLHF.

V usage is TRBV7-9 and J usage is TRBJ1-5; maybe TRBD1 (6 bases). The CDR3 is made up of 16 amino acids. The germline V and J ends were trimmed by 1 base and 2 bases, with 12 bases remaining between them. Germline V gene sequence: CDR1 SEHNR, CDR2 FQNEAQ (reference sequence). The CDR3 loop is CASSLVQGGGNQPQHF. CDR3 coding DNA: TGTGCCAGCAGCTTAGTTCAAGGGGGAGGCAATCAGCCCCAGCATTTT. Combining the CDR3 with reference TRBV7-9 and TRBJ1-5 gives the whole variable domain DTGVSQNPRHKITKRGQNVTFRCDPISEHNRLYWYRQTLGQGPEFLTYFQNEAQLEKSRLLSDRFSAERPKGSFSTLEIQRTEQGDSAMYLCASSLVQGGGNQPQHFGDGTRLSIL.

The chain has TRBV6-1 and TRBJ1-2; D unresolved. The germline V and J ends were trimmed by 7 bases and 4 bases, with 16 bases remaining between them. The CDR3 has 14 residues. The germline CDR1 and CDR2 sequences are MNHNS and SASEGT. The CDR3 DNA is TGTGCCAGCATGGGTACAGCATTGTCCTATGGCTACACCTTC. Its translation: CASMGTALSYGYTF.

Regarding this clone: At one boundary the junction diverges from the germline segment, which might be a read error. V usage is TRBV7-9 and J usage is TRBJ2-7; D gene ambiguous. The CDR3 spans 15 residues. Germline V gives CDR1 SEHNR, CDR2 FQNEAQ (reference sequence). The CDR3 sequence: CSSSLAAGRPYEQYF. CDR3 nucleotide sequence: TGTTCCAGCAGCTTAGCCGCAGGCCGACCTTACGAGCAGTACTTC.

V and J are TRBV28 and TRBJ1-6, with D perhaps TRBD1 (5 bases). This CDR3 spans 15 amino acids. From germline, CDR1 is MDHEN and CDR2 SYDVKM. Trimming took off 5 bases at V and 7 bases at J, with 15 bases between the two ends. CDR3 protein: CASSPQQAPNSPLHF. CDR3 in DNA: TGTGCCAGCAGTCCGCAACAGGCGCCAAATTCACCCCTCCACTTT.

Concerning this clone: Other DNA variants within this sample encode the same CDR3. The rearrangement joins TRBV5-1 to TRBJ2-5; possibly TRBD1 for D (5 bases). The germline gives CDR1 SGHRS, CDR2 YFSETQ. Trimming removed 4 bases at V and 5 bases at J, with 15 bases between. CDR3 length: 14 amino acids. The CDR3 region has the DNA TGCGCCAGCAGCGGGCAGGGTATCTTGGAGACCCAGTACTTC. Protein product: CASSGQGILETQYF.

The rearrangement joins TRBV6-4 to TRBJ1-5; D uncertain. With 3 bases removed from V and 1 base from J, the gap between germline ends came to 10 bases. CDR3 size: 15 residues. CDR1 and CDR2 (germline): MRHNA, SNTAGT. The CDR3 bases are TGTGCCAGCAGTGAGGATGGAGGGAGCAATCAGCCCCAGCATTTT. This translates into CASSEDGGSNQPQHF.

This clone was detected once. The chain joins TRBV2 to TRBJ2-5, with TRBD1 matching over 7 bases. After removal of 7 bases from V and 5 bases from J, the junction contained 10 bases not matched to a gene. Germline lookup yields CDR1 SNHLY and CDR2 FYNNEI. The CDR3 is 14 amino acids. CDR3 sequence reads: CASKSKGARETQYF. Written as DNA, the CDR3 is TGTGCCAGCAAATCTAAGGGGGCGCGGGAGACCCAGTACTTC.

The J gene is TRBJ1-3, the V gene TRBV28; D is uncertain. Trimming removed 3 bases from V and 0 bases from J, with 12 bases in between. The CDR3 has 16 amino acids. Per the germline V gene, CDR1 is MDHEN and CDR2 is SYDVKM. The CDR3 is CASSFHPGNSGNTIYF. The CDR3 DNA follows: TGTGCCAGCAGTTTCCACCCAGGAAACTCTGGAAACACCATATATTTT.

This clone was found once. The germline gene is not matched at one end of the junction; a read error may be the cause. For the CDR3, the DNA is TGTGCCAGCAGTTTAATTAGGCACTCTGGGGCCAACGGCCTGACTTTC. Its protein product is CASSLIRHSGANGLTF. The gene calls are TRBV28 and TRBJ2-6; TRBD1 is a possible D gene (5 bases). Germline values: CDR1 MDHEN, CDR2 SYDVKM. The CDR3 sequence is 16 residues long.